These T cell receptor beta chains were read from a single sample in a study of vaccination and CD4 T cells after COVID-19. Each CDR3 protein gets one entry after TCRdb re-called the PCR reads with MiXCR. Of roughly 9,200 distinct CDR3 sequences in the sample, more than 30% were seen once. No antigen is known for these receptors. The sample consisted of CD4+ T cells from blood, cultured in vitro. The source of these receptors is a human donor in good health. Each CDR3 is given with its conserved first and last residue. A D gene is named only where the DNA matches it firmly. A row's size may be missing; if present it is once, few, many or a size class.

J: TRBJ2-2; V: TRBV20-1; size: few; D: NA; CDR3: CSALSPAGELFF; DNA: TGCAGTGCCCTCTCCCCGGCCGGGGAGCTGTTTTTT
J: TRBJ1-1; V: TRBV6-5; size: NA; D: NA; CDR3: CASSYGRSTEAFF; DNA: TGTGCCAGCAGTTACGGGAGGAGCACTGAAGCTTTCTTT
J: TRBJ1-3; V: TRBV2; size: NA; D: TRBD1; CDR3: CASTYQGAPSGNTIYF; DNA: TGTGCCAGCACCTATCAGGGGGCCCCCTCTGGAAACACCATATATTTT
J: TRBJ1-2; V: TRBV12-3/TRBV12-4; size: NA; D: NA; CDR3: CASSHRVPRYTF; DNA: TGTGCCAGCAGTCACAGGGTCCCGCGCTACACCTTC
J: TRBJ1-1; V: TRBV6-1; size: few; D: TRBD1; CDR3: CASTSGGTEAFF; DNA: TGTGCCAGCACATCAGGGGGCACTGAAGCTTTCTTT
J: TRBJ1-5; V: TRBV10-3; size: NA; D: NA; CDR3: CAISEVNQPQHF; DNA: TGTGCCATCAGTGAGGTGAATCAGCCCCAGCATTTT
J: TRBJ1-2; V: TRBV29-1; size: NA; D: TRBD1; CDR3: CSVLTGDYGYTF; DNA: TGCAGCGTTCTCACAGGGGACTATGGCTACACCTTC
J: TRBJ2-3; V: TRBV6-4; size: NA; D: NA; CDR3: CASSAHTTSPDTQYF; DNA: TGTGCCAGCAGTGCCCATACAACCTCACCAGATACGCAGTATTTT
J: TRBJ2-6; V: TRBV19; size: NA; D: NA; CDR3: CASSIEGGVPSGANVLTF; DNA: TGTGCCAGTAGTATAGAGGGCGGGGTCCCCTCTGGGGCCAACGTCCTGACTTTC
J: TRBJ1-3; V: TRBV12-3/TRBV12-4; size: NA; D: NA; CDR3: CASILTASGNTIYF; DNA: TGTGCCAGCATCCTAACAGCCTCTGGAAACACCATATATTTT
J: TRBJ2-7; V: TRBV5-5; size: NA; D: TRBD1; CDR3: CASSLFSGTDPREQYF; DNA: TGTGCCAGCAGCTTGTTTTCCGGGACAGACCCCCGGGAGCAGTACTTC
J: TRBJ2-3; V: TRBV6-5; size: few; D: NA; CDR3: CASSSRDGSTDTQYF; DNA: TGTGCCAGCAGTTCCCGGGACGGAAGCACAGATACGCAGTATTTT
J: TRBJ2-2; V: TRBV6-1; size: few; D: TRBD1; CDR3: CASSRQGKSSTGELFF; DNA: TGTGCCAGCAGTCGACAGGGAAAGTCCTCCACCGGGGAGCTGTTTTTT